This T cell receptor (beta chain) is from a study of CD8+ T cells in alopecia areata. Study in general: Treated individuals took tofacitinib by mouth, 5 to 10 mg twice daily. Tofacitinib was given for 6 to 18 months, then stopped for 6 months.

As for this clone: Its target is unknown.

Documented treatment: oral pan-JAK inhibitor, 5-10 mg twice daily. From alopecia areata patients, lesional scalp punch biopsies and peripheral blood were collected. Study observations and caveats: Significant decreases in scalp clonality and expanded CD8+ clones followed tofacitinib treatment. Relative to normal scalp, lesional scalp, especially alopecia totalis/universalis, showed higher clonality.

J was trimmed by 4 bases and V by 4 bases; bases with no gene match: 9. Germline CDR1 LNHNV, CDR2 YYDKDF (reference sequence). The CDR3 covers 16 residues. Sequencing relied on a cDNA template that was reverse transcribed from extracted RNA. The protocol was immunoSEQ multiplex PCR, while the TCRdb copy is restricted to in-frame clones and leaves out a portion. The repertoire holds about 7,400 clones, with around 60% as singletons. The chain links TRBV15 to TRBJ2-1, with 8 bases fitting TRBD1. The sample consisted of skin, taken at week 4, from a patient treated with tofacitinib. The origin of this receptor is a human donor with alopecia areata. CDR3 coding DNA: TGTGCCACCAGCATCGGTCGTCAGGGGGCTTACAATGAGCAGTTCTTC. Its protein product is CATSIGRQGAYNEQFF.